Here is one TCR beta chain with its context. The antigen is not known. This sample was taken from a study of shared clonotypes between healthy human individuals. Points from the study as a whole: Sampling involved blood alone; tissue repertoires likely differ. An anticipated effect of sequencing depth on clonotype sharing among donors was recognized. Compared with clonotypes that all four donors shared, non-shared clonotypes had lower generation probabilities.

Germline V lookup: CDR1 MDHEN, CDR2 SYDVKM. With V trimmed by 7 bases and J by 9 bases, 8 bases remained unmatched. This CDR3 has 13 residues. Method: immunoSEQ multiplex PCR; TCRdb's copy keeps in-frame clones and lacks some. This sample has 640,000 or so clones, with about two thirds found just once. The chain combines TRBV28 with TRBJ2-2; 7 nucleotides agree with TRBD1. This clonotype originated in a woman between 25 and 40 years old in good health. Input material: memory CD4+ T cells sorted from blood. Subset described: CD45RA-negative fraction. The CDR3 DNA is TGTGCCAGCACTGACAGGGCCGACTGGGAGCTGTTTTTT. It translates to CASTDRADWELFF.